One T cell receptor beta chain is described in this entry. The antigen is undetermined. This sample stems from a study of T cell responses to AZD1222 COVID-19 vaccine. Study-wide results and limits: Spike-wide coverage was observed for vaccine-associated CD4 TCRs, with dominant responses at 160-218 and 743-854. In all cases, repertoires were sampled only after the peak T cell response.

Sequencing used immunoSEQ multiplex PCR; TCRdb keeps in-frame clones, though not all of them. The sample lists about 210,000 clones, less than 95% occurring once. The CDR3 covers 15 residues. Germline V lookup: CDR1 MDHEN, CDR2 SYDVKM. V gave up 3 bases and J gave up 0 bases; unmatched junction bases: 5. The specimen was peripheral blood, collected 28 days after the second dose of the MenACWY control vaccine. This TCR was recovered from an adult who received the MenACWY meningococcal vaccine as a control. The chain carries TRBV28 and TRBJ2-7; 7 nucleotides align to TRBD1. The CDR3 protein is CASSFGQVISYEQYF. The CDR3 nucleotides are TGTGCCAGCAGTTTCGGACAGGTTATCTCCTACGAGCAGTACTTC.